This TCR beta chain was profiled in a study of cytomegalovirus exposure and HLA in healthy donors (dated by TCRdb to about 2017). General notes on the study: According to an earlier analysis of several hundred of the donors, about 179 million T cells yielded 90 million to 130 million unique TCR beta sequences and more than 250 Gb of sequence data. An early release that covered some 630 HLA-typed donors contained approximately 300 gigabases of sequencing data and some 87 million unique TCR sequences. The genetic ancestry cluster associated with self-reported Caucasian donors included 80% to 90% of the approximately 410 genotyped donors. The study aimed to test whether signatures of past pathogen exposure could be identified by cataloging public T cell receptors. The T cell repertoires of 666 subjects were profiled by immunosequencing and related to cytomegalovirus serostatus. In addition to the first cohort of roughly 670 subjects, a separate validation cohort of 120 different subjects was used. The study combined high-throughput TCR immunosequencing, statistical association of individual TCRs with disease status, and machine learning to predict cytomegalovirus infection status. A later analysis re-examined previously published TCR beta repertoires from just over 650 donors and added high-resolution HLA genotyping to investigate patterns of TCR occurrence. Rather than using new phenotypic data, the later analysis identified candidate immune exposures from TCR beta sequences and from how often those sequences occurred across donors. To decide whether each TCR beta V gene segment behaved as functional or pseudogenic, an earlier analysis of over 500 of the donors relied on high-throughput TCR beta sequencing. Alongside the repertoire data, information on donor age, sex, ethnicity and CMV serostatus was compiled. A later genetic analysis used genome-wide SNP genotypes for about 65% of the 666 donors, treating that subset as a discovery cohort. Every repertoire in the discovery cohort had been generated on one and the same sequencing platform. Both class I and class II loci were covered by HLA typing, at four-digit resolution. The number of donors typed differed by locus, with roughly 620-630 for A, B, C, DRB1 and DQB1, roughly 520 for DQA1, 600 to 610 for DPA1, and approximately 470 for DPB1. A handful of DR-DQ haplotypes were handled as single units for association and clustering because linkage in the cohort was strong. On average, roughly 200,000 unique TCR beta nucleotide sequences were sequenced per donor among 398 genotyped donors of the cohort, with roughly a sixth of those sequences being non-productive. General findings and caveats noted by the study authors: Several of the top co-occurrence clusters appeared to be linked to parvovirus B19, influenza, CMV and Epstein-Barr virus, according to a later analysis. The classifier was reported to diagnose cytomegalovirus status with high specificity and sensitivity in both the original cohort and the validation cohort. Specific HLA alleles were associated with 18,000 or so TCR beta sequences at a false discovery rate of 0.05 in a later analysis. CMV serostatus was the only immune exposure information available for the cohort. Only TCR beta chains were sequenced in this cohort, and the absence of alpha or paired-chain data limited detectable features. In a later analysis, most CMV-associated TCR beta chains were found to appear HLA-restricted, with HLA associations seemingly driven largely by CMV exposure. Most TCR sequences were seen in very few donors, while some public TCRs were found in many individuals. In a later genetic analysis, a missense DCLRE1C variant was associated with V-gene and J-gene trimming of TCR beta chains, and the association was replicated in an independent cohort. Correlated functional status among segregating V segments might reflect linkage disequilibrium, but an unknown experimental factor could not be ruled out. According to the authors, the approach could potentially be generalized to other disease states and immunological phenotypes. A group of highly shared sequence variants was considered likely to be a technical artifact of the sequencing pipeline. Roughly uniform sequencing depth across donors was assumed in presence/absence analyses, although this assumption may not hold. A further reported finding was that TCR beta sequences accurately predicted the HLA-A and HLA-B alleles for most subjects in the first cohort. The study gave a list of 150 to 200 TCR beta chains associated with cytomegalovirus. In a later analysis, TCR association rates were found to vary across HLA loci, with the most associated TCRs seen for DRB1 alleles and the fewest for HLA-C alleles. HLA typing was unavailable for some donors at each locus, so association tests used only the typed subset. In a later genetic analysis, fewer N-insertions in productive TCRs were reported among donors in an Asian-associated ancestry cluster than the roughly 640-donor mean. Some 16 rarely observed V segments, including chromosome 9 orphons, were excluded from the earlier analysis of approximately 600 of the donors because counts were too low. An earlier analysis of some 590 of the donors showed that most TCR beta V segments appeared in productive rearrangements either about 87% or about 30% of the time, which broadly matched IMGT annotations. Some IMGT-functional V segments, including TRBV6-2 and TRBV6-3, could not be distinguished by the 87-base-pair reads and were therefore excluded. A later analysis found that HLA-associated TCR beta chains were more clonally expanded and had lower generation probabilities than equally common non-associated chains. In vitro tests confirmed that a few of the cytomegalovirus-associated TCR beta chains recognize cytomegalovirus antigens. When HLA alleles, especially DR and DQ, strongly co-occurred, attributing TCR associations to individual alleles was difficult.

In total, over 600 healthy bone marrow donors made up the cohort. At the time of sampling, all cohort members were nominally healthy, though unrecorded immune exposures were likely present. The donor tested CMV seropositive and was one of the 289 seropositive cohort members. A peripheral blood sample was provided by each donor, and peripheral blood mononuclear cells were used for TCR beta sequencing. The Qiagen DNeasy Blood Extraction Kit was used to extract genomic DNA from the blood cell samples. The germline V gene sets CDR1 to SGHDT and CDR2 to YYEEEE. V has 5 bases trimmed and J has 7 bases trimmed; junction bases matching no gene number 10. From its cysteine to its phenylalanine, the CDR3 spans 14 amino acids. Just the 42-base CDR3 DNA is kept, in frame starting at base 1. Receptor amplification or capture employed the immunoSEQ multiplex PCR assay. A mixture of 60 forward primers for TCR Vbeta segments and 13 reverse primers for TCR Jbeta segments was used in the multiplex PCR. A multiplex PCR assay on genomic DNA amplified the CDR3 region of rearranged TCR beta genes. The Illumina HiSeq System was used to sequence the amplified TCR beta libraries as 87-base-pair reads. In the authors' own workflow: In a later analysis, roughly 80 million unique TCR beta chains were counted across the approximately 670 repertoires, and roughly 10 million of these chains were shared by at least two donors. A nearest-neighbor algorithm error-corrected the raw reads and collapsed the reads into unique sequences, merging closely related sequences to remove PCR and sequencing errors. V, D and J gene segments were assigned by aligning CDR3 sequences to IMGT reference sequences. For a sequence to be retained, a match of at least six nucleotides to both a V gene segment and a J gene segment was required. Rearrangements were called productive when the CDR3 lacked stop codons and stayed in frame with V and J; all others were non-productive. Following IMGT convention, CDR3 was defined as the stretch from the second conserved V-encoded cysteine up to the conserved J-encoded phenylalanine. Sequences without an unambiguous match to a single V gene segment were excluded from the earlier analysis of 450 to 750 of the donors. An earlier analysis of a few hundred of the donors classified V segments as functional when productive rearrangements were above 56.7% and as segregating when the standard deviation between donors was above 5%. To diagnose cytomegalovirus status from the catalog of TCR beta chain sequences, a statistical classification framework was built. In a later analysis, V and J genes were assigned by comparing TCR nucleotide sequences against IMGT/GENE-DB human TR gene sequences. Using the TCRdist pipeline, a later analysis assigned CDR3 sequences along with most-parsimonious VDJ recombination scenarios. In a later analysis, each TCR beta chain was defined by its CDR3 amino acid sequence together with its V-gene family, and reads lacking a unique V-gene family were excluded. As a way to deal with suspected cross-contamination and a sequencing artifact, a later analysis dropped hundreds of nucleotide sequences that were highly shared and had low generation probability. In a later analysis, a clonal expansion index was calculated for each public chain from normalized within-repertoire ranks of inferred template counts. In a later analysis, generation probabilities were computed with a VDJ recombination model fitted to out-of-frame rearrangements, and the resulting probabilities were checked against IGoR. A later analysis scored TCR-TCR, TCR-HLA and TCR-CMV co-occurrence with hypergeometric tests, applying a repertoire-size bias correction to TCR pairs. A later analysis estimated false discovery rates by permuting HLA or CMV assignments 20 times. In a later analysis, co-occurring TCRs were grouped using DBSCAN, with TCRdist sequence similarity added in when clustering inside HLA-allele-positive subsets. Repertoires with fewer than 30,000 or more than 120,000 public chains were left out of co-occurrence clustering, as were about 5 repertoires with anomalous nucleotide sharing. In its TCRdb copy, this immuneACCESS table keeps in-frame sequences only and misses some clones. Where compared with another copy, unresolved V genes explain less than half of these, and the others have no known cause. D and trimming were read from the DNA, whereas the V and J calls and clone size are those reported in that table. The sample table contains roughly 97,000 clones; only one count was recorded for about 9.4% of them. The ten largest clones take up 5.8% of the sample.

A remark on this clone: Its antigen specificity is not known. No base qualities exist here, and no much larger clone lies one base off it.

The receptor chain draws on TRBV5-6 and TRBJ2-7; TRBD1 lines up with 9 middle nucleotides. The receptor's source is a man aged 40-55 years in good health and CMV-seropositive. The sequenced sample consisted of PBMCs. The CDR3 protein sequence reads: CASRSGQGAREQYF. The DNA sequence is given as TGTGCCAGCAGATCGGGACAGGGAGCGCGAGAGCAGTACTTC.